Shown below are 32 T cell receptor beta chains from a single sample sequenced in a study of T cell repertoires in cytomegalovirus infection. Each CDR3 protein is one row after TCRdb ran MiXCR on the reads. The sample lists about 260,000 distinct CDR3 sequences; approximately 14% were seen once. Sequenced: PBMCs. The receptors come from a human donor in good health (CMV status not recorded). Some clones in this sample may be carry-over from other donors' samples.

This clonotype was counted a few times. The chain recombines TRBV6-2 or TRBV6-3 with TRBJ2-7; D call uncertain. CDR1 MNHEY and CDR2 SVGEGT come from the germline V gene. The CDR3 covers 13 residues. V gave up 11 bases and J gave up 2 bases, with 16 bases separating them. The CDR3 DNA is TGTGCCGGCCGCCGAATTGGGACCTACGAGCAGTACTTC. Its translation: CAGRRIGTYEQYF.

At least ten counts were recorded for this clonotype. The rearrangement uses TRBV6-2 or TRBV6-3 and TRBJ2-1, with a possible D match to TRBD1 (5 bases). Per the germline V gene, CDR1 is MNHEY and CDR2 is SVGEGT. V lost 2 bases to trimming and J lost 4 bases, with 12 bases between them. The CDR3 consists of 15 residues. The CDR3 DNA reads TGTGCCAGCAGTTACGGTGGCAGGGTTTACAATGAGCAGTTCTTC. It encodes CASSYGGRVYNEQFF.

J is TRBJ1-6 and V is TRBV12-3 or TRBV12-4, with D possibly being TRBD1 (6 bases). This CDR3 comprises 15 residues. Trimming left V 2 bases short and J 6 bases short, with 11 bases between. The CDR3 DNA reads TGTGCCAGCAGTTTACTGGACAGTTCTAATTCACCCCTCCACTTT. Protein product: CASSLLDSSNSPLHF.

This clonotype has only a few counts. The J gene is TRBJ2-5, the V gene TRBV5-1; the D call may be TRBD1 or TRBD2 (5 bases each). Trimming removed 0 bases from V and 5 bases from J, with 23 bases in between. Per the germline V gene, CDR1 is SGHRS and CDR2 is YFSETQ. The CDR3 covers 18 residues. The CDR3 region has the DNA TGCGCCAGCAGCTTGGACGTCAGCGGAGTGAGGGGCGGGGAGACCCAGTACTTC. It codes for CASSLDVSGVRGGETQYF. Variable domain in full (rest from reference TRBV5-1 and TRBJ2-5): KAGVTQTPRYLIKTRGQQVTLSCSPISGHRSVSWYQQTPGQGLQFLFEYFSETQRNKGNFPGRFSGRQFSNSRSEMNVSTLELGDSALYLCASSLDVSGVRGGETQYFGPGTRLLVL.

The table lists this clonotype with many counts. The V call is TRBV7-9, the J call TRBJ2-7; 7 positions agree with TRBD1. There are 13 residues in the CDR3. With 7 bases clipped from V and 5 bases from J, the junction kept 8 bases outside the gene matches. Germline loops: CDR1 SEHNR, CDR2 FQNEAQ (reference sequence). This CDR3 reads CASTSEGANEQYF. The DNA for the CDR3 is TGTGCCAGCACCTCAGAGGGGGCGAACGAGCAGTACTTC.

The chain is built from TRBV23-1 and TRBJ2-7; TRBD1 agrees at 7 bases. TRBV23-1 is reported as an ORF; its role is uncertain. The CDR3 totals 19 residues. J was trimmed by 2 bases and V by 0 bases; bases with no gene match: 16. CDR3 DNA: TGCGCCAGCAGTCAATCGCTTAGGGGGCAGGGGAGTGGGGCCTACGAGCAGTACTTC. This translates into CASSQSLRGQGSGAYEQYF.

This clonotype was counted only a few times. The CDR3 coding sequence is TGCGCCAGCAGCCAAGGTATACGCGATACGCAGTATTTT. Translated, it gives CASSQGIRDTQYF. The chain is built from TRBV4-1 and TRBJ2-3; D gene ambiguous. CDR1 and CDR2 from the germline V gene are MGHRA and YSYEKL. This CDR3 region has 13 residues. V was cut by 1 base and J by 6 bases, with 8 bases left in between.

V is TRBV28 and J is TRBJ2-2, with D possibly matching TRBD1 (5 bases). The CDR3 is 15 residues long. Trimming pared 3 bases from V and 0 bases from J, leaving 8 bases between. The V gene's germline CDR1 is MDHEN and CDR2 SYDVKM. CDR3 nucleotides: TGTGCCAGCAGTTTTGGGGCACCGAACACCGGGGAGCTGTTTTTT. Amino acid sequence: CASSFGAPNTGELFF. The whole variable domain, filled in from reference TRBV28 and TRBJ2-2, reads DVKVTQSSRYLVKRTGEKVFLECVQDMDHENMFWYRQDPGLGLRLIYFSYDVKMKEKGDIPEGYSVSREKKERFSLILESASTNQTSMYLCASSFGAPNTGELFFGEGSRLTVL.

This clonotype was counted a few times. The chain joins TRBV5-1 to TRBJ2-1; TRBD1 aligns across 7 bases. The trim removed 7 bases at V and 1 base at J, leaving 8 bases unmatched. Germline V gene sequence: CDR1 SGHRS, CDR2 YFSETQ. The length of the CDR3 is 15 residues. The CDR3 protein is CASSQGVRSYNEQFF. CDR3 coding DNA: TGCGCCAGCTCTCAGGGGGTCAGGTCCTACAATGAGCAGTTCTTC.

This rearrangement joins TRBV5-6 to TRBJ2-7, with 7 bases lining up with TRBD1. From germline, CDR1 is SGHDT and CDR2 YYEEEE. CDR3 length: 13 amino acids. With V trimmed by 4 bases and J by 3 bases, 4 bases remained unmatched. The CDR3 region has the DNA TGTGCCAGCAGCCCCGACAGGGACTACGAGCAGTACTTC. It encodes CASSPDRDYEQYF.

This clonotype appeared many times. V and J are TRBV7-2 and TRBJ2-5; TRBD1 agrees at 8 bases. V shed 7 bases and J 4 bases; nucleotides not matched to a gene: 8. CDR1 and CDR2 from the germline V gene are SGHTA and FQGNSA. The CDR3 extends over 14 amino acids. The CDR3 DNA reads TGTGCCAGCAATCGTGGACAGGGTATAGAGACCCAGTACTTC. It specifies CASNRGQGIETQYF. The full variable domain, completed using reference TRBV7-2 and TRBJ2-5, is GAGVSQSPSNKVTEKGKDVELRCDPISGHTALYWYRQSLGQGLEFLIYFQGNSAPDKSGLPSDRFSAERTGGSVSTLTIQRTQQEDSAVYLCASNRGQGIETQYFGPGTRLLVL.

The gene calls are TRBV20-1 and TRBJ1-2; D ambiguous. The CDR3 covers 16 residues. V lost 5 bases and J 9 bases, leaving 28 bases between the germline ends. CDR1 and CDR2 (germline): DFQATT, SNEGSKA (reference sequence). This CDR3 reads CSAFPPRSGSFRSYTF. CDR3 in DNA: TGCAGTGCTTTCCCCCCCCGGTCAGGCTCATTTAGGAGCTACACCTTC.

This clonotype was seen ten or more times. CDR3 residues: CASSLEGTGGETQYF. The CDR3 DNA follows: TGTGCCAGCAGCTTAGAAGGGACCGGGGGAGAGACCCAGTACTTC. This chain links TRBV7-2 with TRBJ2-5; possible D gene TRBD2, 6 bases. CDR3 size: 15 residues. From germline, CDR1 is SGHTA and CDR2 FQGNSA. Trimming took off 1 base at V and 4 bases at J, with 13 bases between the two ends.

This clonotype was recorded only once. The chain carries TRBV7-6 and TRBJ2-3; perhaps TRBD2 as D (6 bases). CDR3 length: 18 residues. Trimming shortened V by 2 bases and J by 4 bases, and 22 bases separated the two germline ends. In germline, CDR1 is SGHVS, CDR2 FNYEAQ. The CDR3 is CASSLILASSHDADTQYF. CDR3 sequence (DNA): TGTGCCAGCAGCTTAATACTAGCATCCTCGCATGATGCAGATACGCAGTATTTT.

This clonotype showed up many times. This chain uses TRBV20-1 with TRBJ2-1; D is uncertain. Germline V gives CDR1 DFQATT, CDR2 SNEGSKA (reference sequence). The CDR3 runs to 11 residues. Trimming left V 6 bases short and J 8 bases short, with 11 bases between. The CDR3: CSAARIHEQFF. The CDR3 coding sequence is TGCAGTGCCGCCAGAATACATGAGCAGTTCTTC.

This clonotype has just a few counts. The chain uses TRBV6-2 or TRBV6-3 and TRBJ2-5; D possibly corresponds to TRBD2 (6 bases). Trimming removed 10 bases at V and 1 base at J, with 10 bases between. The CDR3 runs 12 residues. CDR1 and CDR2 (germline): MNHEY, SVGEGT. CDR3 loop: CATRGFQETQYF. CDR3 DNA sequence: TGTGCCACCCGGGGGTTCCAAGAGACCCAGTACTTC.

This clonotype was detected a few times. The V gene is TRBV6-2 or TRBV6-3, the J gene TRBJ2-5; TRBD2 is a possible D gene (5 bases). The ends were cut back, 6 bases at V and 4 bases at J, with 12 bases in the middle. CDR3 size: 13 residues. The germline CDR1 and CDR2 sequences are MNHEY and SVGEGT. The CDR3, as DNA: TGTGCCAGCAGCCGCGGCGAGGGAGAGACCCAGTACTTC. It translates to CASSRGEGETQYF.

This clonotype was seen many times. The rearrangement links TRBV7-2 to TRBJ2-2; D gene unclear. Germline CDR1 is SGHTA and CDR2 is FQGNSA. Deletions cut 5 bases from V and 3 bases from J, with 16 bases between. This CDR3 has 16 amino acids. The CDR3, as DNA: TGTGCCAGCAGCCCTCGGGTAGCCAGATACACCGGGGAGCTGTTTTTT. Amino acid sequence: CASSPRVARYTGELFF.

This clonotype was counted ten times or more. The V and J genes are TRBV7-8 and TRBJ1-4; 7 bases are shared with TRBD1. The V gene end was trimmed by 4 bases and the J gene end by 1 base; junction bases not matched to a gene: 3. The germline CDR1 and CDR2 sequences are SGHVS and FQNEAQ. There are 15 residues in the CDR3. The CDR3 nucleotides read TGTGCCAGCAGCTCAAACAGGGGAACTAATGAAAAACTGTTTTTT. Its translation is CASSSNRGTNEKLFF. The complete variable domain, with remaining parts taken from reference TRBV7-8 and TRBJ1-4, reads GAGVSQSPRYKVAKRGQDVALRCDPISGHVSLFWYQQALGQGPEFLTYFQNEAQLDKSGLPSDRFFAERPEGSVSTLKIQRTQQEDSAVYLCASSSNRGTNEKLFFGSGTQLSVL.

This clonotype is termed medium-sized (0.01 to 0.1%). The chain's CDR3 is CASSTPGPTTRELFF. CDR3 nucleotides: TGTGCCAGCAGCACGCCGGGACCCACGACGCGGGAGCTGTTTTTT. The chain carries TRBV7-2 and TRBJ2-2; perhaps D is TRBD1 or TRBD2 (5 bases each). The germline V gene has CDR1 SGHTA and CDR2 FQGNSA. The CDR3 length is 15 residues. V gave up 5 bases and J gave up 9 bases, with 19 bases separating them.

There are many counts of this clonotype. The chain links TRBV6-2 or TRBV6-3 to TRBJ1-1; D might be TRBD1 (5 bases). This CDR3 region has 12 residues. V was clipped by 6 bases and J by 5 bases, with 10 bases between them. Germline V gene sequence: CDR1 MNHEY, CDR2 SVGEGT. The CDR3 nucleotides are TGTGCCAGCAGCAATTGGGGGACTGAAGCTTTCTTT. Its translation is CASSNWGTEAFF.

The table lists this clonotype with many counts. This chain links TRBV7-9 with TRBJ2-7, with TRBD2 as a possible D gene (6 bases). The CDR3 runs to 15 residues. Deletions cut 4 bases from V and 0 bases from J, with 13 bases between. CDR1 is SEHNR, CDR2 FQNEAQ, per germline (reference sequence). The CDR3 DNA is TGTGCCAGCAGCTGGTCCCTAGCGTCCTCCTACGAGCAGTACTTC. Translation: CASSWSLASSYEQYF. Filled out from reference TRBV7-9 and TRBJ2-7, the complete variable domain reads DTGVSQNPRHKITKRGQNVTFRCDPISEHNRLYWYRQTLGQGPEFLTYFQNEAQLEKSRLLSDRFSAERPKGSFSTLEIQRTEQGDSAMYLCASSWSLASSYEQYFGPGTRLTVT.

This clonotype was seen a handful of times. V is TRBV18 and J is TRBJ1-1; 7 bases map to TRBD1. V lost 6 bases, J lost 4 bases, and 11 bases stayed unmatched. This CDR3 region has 15 residues. Germline V CDR1 and CDR2: KGHSH, LQKENI. DNA for the CDR3: TGTGCCAGCTCTCACTCACAGGGGAGGGTCACTGAAGCTTTCTTT. The encoded protein is CASSHSQGRVTEAFF.

V usage is TRBV29-1 and J usage is TRBJ1-1; no definite D call. The CDR3 consists of 13 residues. V lost 3 bases and J 2 bases, leaving 10 bases between the germline ends. CDR1 is SQVTM, CDR2 ANQGSEA, per germline. The CDR3 sequence: CSVERRINTEAFF. CDR3 in DNA: TGCAGCGTTGAGCGACGTATTAACACTGAAGCTTTCTTT.

The gene calls are TRBV6-6 and TRBJ2-7, with 9 bases lining up with TRBD1. This CDR3 has 16 amino acids. In germline, CDR1 is MNHNY, CDR2 SVGAGI (reference sequence). Germline trimming cut 7 bases from V and 6 bases from J; bases unmatched to any gene: 16. The CDR3 reads CASKRTPGTGYREQYF. As DNA, the CDR3 is TGTGCCAGCAAGAGAACTCCCGGGACAGGGTATCGCGAGCAGTACTTC.

The rearrangement joins TRBV12-3 or TRBV12-4 to TRBJ2-7, with TRBD2 as a possible D gene (5 bases). The CDR3 totals 15 residues. Trimming shortened V by 2 bases and J by 6 bases, and 17 bases separated the two germline ends. This chain's CDR3 is CASSLKVLARPEQYF. CDR3 nucleotide sequence: TGTGCCAGCAGTTTAAAGGTGTTAGCGAGGCCCGAGCAGTACTTC.

This chain joins TRBV20-1 and TRBJ2-7, with TRBD2 matching 13 bases. Germline V gene sequence: CDR1 DFQATT, CDR2 SNEGSKA (reference sequence). This CDR3 has 15 residues. The V and J ends lost 5 bases and 4 bases, in that order; junction bases with no gene match: 8. The CDR3: CSAVTSGRARYEQYF. DNA for the CDR3: TGCAGTGCTGTAACTAGCGGGAGGGCCAGGTACGAGCAGTACTTC.

The genes are TRBV25-1 and TRBJ1-4; the D is unclear. The V gene's germline CDR1 is MGHDK and CDR2 SYGVNS. This CDR3 is built from 13 residues. Trimming removed 5 bases from V and 6 bases from J, with 10 bases in between. The CDR3 is CASSQVGHEKLFF. Here the CDR3 DNA reads TGTGCCAGCAGTCAGGTCGGGCATGAAAAACTGTTTTTT.

This clonotype was counted many times. The rearrangement uses TRBV7-8 and TRBJ1-1; D is unresolved. The V end lost 2 bases, the J end lost 7 bases, and 8 bases lay between the germline ends. Germline assignment: CDR1 SGHVS and CDR2 FQNEAQ. The CDR3 has 12 residues. CDR3 coding DNA: TGTGCCAGCAGCTTAAACGATATTGAAGCTTTCTTT. As protein: CASSLNDIEAFF.

Only a few counts were recorded for this clonotype. CDR3 sequence reads: CASSRTSGREQYF. The CDR3 region has the DNA TGTGCCAGCAGTAGGACTAGCGGAAGGGAGCAGTACTTC. The rearrangement links TRBV28 to TRBJ2-7; 10 positions match TRBD2. Trimming cost V 5 bases and J 7 bases; bases outside gene matches: 5. The CDR3 contains 13 residues. Germline CDR1 and CDR2: MDHEN and SYDVKM.

The J gene is TRBJ1-5, the V gene TRBV12-3 or TRBV12-4, with D perhaps matching TRBD1 (6 bases). The V end was cut by 5 bases, the J end by 9 bases, with 14 bases between. The CDR3 loop spans 13 amino acids. The DNA of the CDR3 is TGTGCCAGCAGTAGCACAGGGAGGCGGCCCCAGCATTTT. This codes for CASSSTGRRPQHF.

As regards this clonotype: A much larger clone differs from this one at a single base, so this may be a read error. Lacking the conserved final phenylalanine or tryptophan, this CDR3 likely reflects a read error. The CDR3 reads CASRSGRTEAFL. Written as DNA, the CDR3 is TGTGCCAGCAGATCGGGTCGGACTGAAGCTTTCTTG. V is TRBV6-1 and J is TRBJ1-1, with D uncertain. The CDR3 runs to 12 residues. The germline gives CDR1 MNHNS, CDR2 SASEGT. V was shortened by 6 bases and J by 5 bases, with 10 bases between the two germline ends.